A selection of T cell receptor beta chains follows, all from one sample in a study of T cell responses to AZD1222 COVID-19 vaccine. Generated by immunoSEQ multiplex PCR, the TCRdb table keeps only in-frame clones and is missing some. The table includes approximately 100,000 clones, 85% to 95% detected once. Sample: peripheral blood, taken on day 0 of AZD1222 vaccination. The source of these receptors is an adult in good health. The CDR3 runs from the conserved cysteine through the conserved F or W. Each record gives: D gene, CDR3 length, V gene, clone size, J gene, CDR3 protein, CDR3 DNA. The D gene is left open where the match is weak. For some rows the clone size is stated as once, few or many, or as a class when expanded; others skip it.

-	15	TRBV18	-	TRBJ1-1	CASSPRISPNTEAFF	TGTGCCAGCTCACCCAGGATTTCTCCGAACACTGAAGCTTTCTTT
TRBD1	12	TRBV7-3	-	TRBJ2-7	CASSTYRGEQYF	TGTGCCAGCAGCACATACAGGGGCGAGCAGTACTTC
TRBD2	12	TRBV7-9	-	TRBJ2-1	CASSSGGGEQFF	TGTGCCAGCAGCTCGGGAGGAGGTGAGCAGTTCTTC
-	13	TRBV5-1	-	TRBJ2-7	CASSLGQGDEQYF	TGCGCCAGCAGCTTGGGGCAGGGCGACGAGCAGTACTTC
-	13	TRBV25-1	-	TRBJ1-6	CASSSRLNSPLHF	TGTGCCAGCAGTTCTCGCCTTAATTCACCCCTCCACTTT
-	14	TRBV5-4	-	TRBJ1-6	CASSLGTVEGPLHF	TGTGCCAGCAGCTTGGGTACAGTAGAGGGGCCCCTCCACTTT
TRBD1	14	TRBV2	-	TRBJ2-7	CASSRGQGGYEQYF	TGTGCCAGCAGCAGGGGACAGGGGGGCTACGAGCAGTACTTC
-	13	TRBV6-4	-	TRBJ1-1	CASIQRGAGEAFF	TGTGCCAGCATCCAGCGGGGGGCGGGGGAAGCTTTCTTT
-	15	TRBV5-1	few	TRBJ1-2	CASSLEGGANYGYTF	TGCGCCAGCAGCTTGGAAGGGGGGGCTAACTATGGCTACACCTTC
-	12	TRBV29-1	-	TRBJ2-7	CSVERGPYEQYF	TGCAGCGTTGAAAGAGGGCCCTACGAGCAGTACTTC
-	14	TRBV29-1	-	TRBJ1-5	CSVRAPGPDQPQHF	TGCAGCGTTCGGGCCCCCGGGCCTGATCAGCCCCAGCATTTT
TRBD1	16	TRBV19	-	TRBJ1-5	CASSIRTGMGNQPQHF	TGTGCCAGTAGTATTCGGACAGGGATGGGCAATCAGCCCCAGCATTTT
-	16	TRBV4-1	-	TRBJ1-2	CASSQTGEVTNYGYTF	TGCGCCAGCAGCCAGACAGGAGAGGTGACTAACTATGGCTACACCTTC
TRBD1	13	TRBV6-4	-	TRBJ1-1	CASSDSGTDEAFF	TGTGCCAGCAGTGACTCTGGGACAGACGAAGCTTTCTTT
TRBD1	16	TRBV5-1	-	TRBJ1-4	CASSGNLGTGDEKLFF	TGCGCCAGCAGCGGTAATCTAGGGACAGGGGATGAAAAACTGTTTTTT
-	13	TRBV18	-	TRBJ2-7	CATSLAPGGEQYF	TGTGCCACCTCATTAGCTCCGGGCGGCGAGCAGTACTTC